These 27 T cell receptor beta chains were all obtained from the same sample, sequenced in a study of T cells after yellow fever vaccination. From the 5' RACE reads, TCRdb called clonotypes with MiXCR, one entry per CDR3 protein. The sample contains approximately 550,000 distinct CDR3 sequences, over 15% of which appear only once. The specimen was PBMCs, collected 15 days after the yellow fever booster vaccination. These receptor sequences come from a man younger than 40 who received the YFV17D yellow fever vaccine.

This clonotype was detected only a few times. The chain links TRBV10-3 to TRBJ2-1, with D possibly being TRBD2 (5 bases). The V and J ends lost 7 bases and 3 bases respectively, with 19 bases between them. CDR1 and CDR2 (germline): ENHRY, SYGVKD. There are 16 residues in the CDR3. The CDR3 sequence is CAITSFVGVDYNEQFF. For the CDR3, the DNA is TGTGCCATCACCTCATTTGTGGGAGTGGACTACAATGAGCAGTTCTTC.

This chain joins TRBV28 and TRBJ2-3, with TRBD2 matching over 7 bases. The CDR3 runs to 12 residues. Losses at the gene ends were 7 bases for V and 8 bases for J; bases not matched to a gene: 6. Looked up from germline, CDR1 is MDHEN and CDR2 is SYDVKM. Written as DNA, the CDR3 is TGTGCCAGCAATAGCGGGCAGGGTACGCAGTATTTT. This translates into CASNSGQGTQYF.

In its sample, this clonotype was seen a few times. The gene calls are TRBV5-1 and TRBJ1-2; 8 bases fit TRBD1. Germline V gene lookup returns CDR1 SGHRS and CDR2 YFSETQ. This CDR3 has 14 residues. The ends lost 4 bases at V and 5 bases at J; junction bases unmatched: 7. The CDR3 sequence is CASSLGQATYGYTF. CDR3 DNA sequence: TGCGCCAGCAGCCTGGGACAGGCAACGTATGGCTACACCTTC.

In this sample, this clonotype turned up a few times. The chain uses TRBV20-1 and TRBJ2-6; D gene unclear. The CDR3 spans 13 residues. V shed 3 bases and J shed 0 bases, with 3 bases lying between them. In germline, CDR1 is DFQATT, CDR2 SNEGSKA (reference sequence). The CDR3 DNA reads TGCAGTGCTAGGTACTCTGGGGCCAACGTCCTGACTTTC. This gives the protein CSARYSGANVLTF.

This clonotype has a handful of counts. V usage is TRBV7-8 and J usage is TRBJ2-3, with D possibly TRBD2 on 5 matching bases. CDR1 SGHVS and CDR2 FQNEAQ come from the germline V gene. Trimming left V 0 bases short and J 7 bases short, with 11 bases between. The CDR3 extends over 14 amino acids. This CDR3 reads CASSLARSGNTQYF. DNA for the CDR3: TGTGCCAGCAGCTTAGCGAGATCGGGGAATACGCAGTATTTT.

J is TRBJ1-1 and V is TRBV24-1, with TRBD1 as a possible D gene (5 bases). V was trimmed by 0 bases and J by 6 bases, leaving 16 bases between them. This CDR3 contains 16 residues. Germline V gene data show CDR1 as KGHDR and CDR2 as SFDVKD. CDR3 residues: CATSDLQGVTIPEAFF. In DNA, the CDR3 is TGTGCCACCAGTGATTTGCAAGGGGTTACCATTCCTGAAGCTTTCTTT.

This clonotype has more than one count but fewer than ten. V and J are TRBV7-2 and TRBJ2-3, with TRBD2 matching over 7 bases. Per germline, CDR1 SGHTA and CDR2 FQGNSA. CDR3 length equals 14 residues. With V trimmed by 5 bases and J by 11 bases, 13 bases remained unmatched. The CDR3 sequence is CASSPSTSLAGQYF. The DNA for the CDR3 is TGTGCCAGCAGCCCGTCGACTAGCTTGGCTGGGCAGTATTTT.

This clonotype was recorded a few times. J is TRBJ2-5 and V is TRBV5-6; TRBD1 matches 7 bases. The CDR3 runs 15 residues. Germline values: CDR1 SGHDT, CDR2 YYEEEE. V was pared by 7 bases and J by 1 base, with 10 bases of the junction left unmatched. CDR3 sequence: CASLNPGTAQETQYF. The CDR3 coding sequence is TGTGCCAGCCTAAACCCAGGGACAGCCCAAGAGACCCAGTACTTC.

The chain is built from TRBV5-6 and TRBJ2-1, with 10 bases matching TRBD2. This CDR3 has 17 amino acids. Per germline, CDR1 SGHDT and CDR2 YYEEEE. Unmatched junction bases numbered 13, after V lost 2 bases and J lost 8 bases. The CDR3 reads CASSFRLSGRGMDEQFF. The CDR3 bases are TGTGCCAGCAGCTTTAGATTGAGCGGGAGGGGGATGGATGAGCAGTTCTTC.

J is TRBJ2-7 and V is TRBV2; tentatively, D is TRBD1 or TRBD2 (6 bases each). Germline CDR1 reads SNHLY; CDR2 reads FYNNEI. CDR3 length equals 15 residues. The ends were cut back, 8 bases at V and 3 bases at J, with 20 bases in the middle. CDR3 sequence (DNA): TGTGCCAGCTCCCCTGGGTGGGGGGCCCTCTACGAGCAGTACTTC. This gives the protein CASSPGWGALYEQYF.

This clonotype has more than one count but fewer than ten. The chain links TRBV7-8 to TRBJ2-3; possible D gene TRBD2, 6 bases. Germline CDR1 is SGHVS and CDR2 is FQNEAQ. The CDR3 has 15 amino acids. The V gene lost 3 bases and the J gene lost 2 bases, with 12 bases spanning the gap. The CDR3 nucleotides read TGTGCCAGCAGCTTTCCGGGACTCAACACAGATACGCAGTATTTT. Translating gives CASSFPGLNTDTQYF.

The gene calls are TRBV29-1 and TRBJ2-7, with 11 bases that match TRBD2. CDR1 SQVTM and CDR2 ANQGSEA come from the germline V gene. CDR3 length: 13 amino acids. J was trimmed by 6 bases and V by 5 bases; bases with no gene match: 6. The CDR3 is CSVLAGGGGEQYF. In DNA, the CDR3 is TGCAGCGTTTTAGCGGGAGGGGGGGGCGAGCAGTACTTC.

The CDR3 DNA sequence: TGCAGCGTAGGGACAAGCCTTTACGAGCAGTACTTC. This sequence encodes CSVGTSLYEQYF. The chain has TRBV29-1 and TRBJ2-7; tentatively, D is TRBD1 (6 bases). Trimming shortened V by 6 bases and J by 4 bases, and 13 bases separated the two germline ends. CDR3 length: 12 residues. Germline loops: CDR1 SQVTM, CDR2 ANQGSEA.

The CDR3 reads CASSWGDQETQYF. The CDR3 DNA sequence: TGTGCCAGTAGTTGGGGGGATCAAGAGACCCAGTACTTC. The V and J genes are TRBV19 and TRBJ2-5; tentatively, D is TRBD2 (6 bases). The CDR3 runs 13 residues. Trimming removed 5 bases from V and 2 bases from J, with 9 bases in between. Germline CDR1 is LNHDA and CDR2 is SQIVND (reference sequence).

This chain joins TRBV5-6 and TRBJ2-1; TRBD1 might be the D (5 bases). This CDR3 comprises 13 residues. Trimming took off 6 bases at V and 9 bases at J, with 16 bases between the two ends. Germline-derived CDR1 and CDR2 are SGHDT and YYEEEE. The CDR3 is CASIQRRGIEQFF. CDR3 in DNA: TGTGCCAGCATCCAACGTAGGGGAATTGAGCAGTTCTTC.

The V and J genes are TRBV7-9 and TRBJ2-1; tentatively, D is TRBD2 (5 bases). V was pared by 6 bases and J by 1 base, with 13 bases between. CDR3 size: 15 residues. CDR1 is SEHNR and CDR2 is FQNEAQ in the germline V gene (reference sequence). The CDR3 DNA sequence: TGTGCCAGCAGAGAGGGAAGCGGATCCTACAATGAGCAGTTCTTC. Its translation: CASREGSGSYNEQFF.

The chain uses TRBV18 and TRBJ1-1; D is possibly TRBD1 (5 bases). Germline V gene sequence: CDR1 KGHSH, CDR2 LQKENI. Trimming took off 6 bases at V and 0 bases at J, with 14 bases between the two ends. CDR3 length equals 15 residues. CDR3 region: CASSPTTDMNTEAFF. The CDR3 nucleotides read TGTGCCAGCTCCCCAACGACAGACATGAACACTGAAGCTTTCTTT.

This clonotype was seen a few times. The rearrangement links TRBV20-1 to TRBJ1-4, with 9 positions matching TRBD1. J was trimmed by 6 bases and V by 6 bases; bases with no gene match: 5. The CDR3 length is 13 residues. The V gene's germline CDR1 is DFQATT and CDR2 SNEGSKA (reference sequence). The CDR3 reads CSALRTGDEKLFF. CDR3 nucleotide sequence: TGCAGTGCCCTTCGGACAGGGGATGAAAAACTGTTTTTT.

The V gene is TRBV5-1, the J gene TRBJ2-7; possible D gene TRBD1, 6 bases. The germline gives CDR1 SGHRS, CDR2 YFSETQ. The CDR3 is made up of 15 amino acids. Trimming removed 1 base at V and 4 bases at J, with 15 bases between. CDR3 DNA: TGCGCCAGCAGCTTGAGCCAACAGGGACCTTACGAGCAGTACTTC. Translating gives CASSLSQQGPYEQYF.

This clonotype has only a few counts. The rearrangement joins TRBV4-3 to TRBJ2-2; no firm D call. The CDR3 has 16 residues. Germline loops: CDR1 LGHNA, CDR2 YSLEER. Trimming removed 3 bases from V and 5 bases from J, with 16 bases in between. For the CDR3, the DNA is TGCGCCAGCAGCCAGTTAGGGCGAGCTGGGACCGGGGAGCTGTTTTTT. Residues: CASSQLGRAGTGELFF.

This clonotype came up a few times. V and J are TRBV7-8 and TRBJ2-7; a weak D match, TRBD2 (6 bases). The CDR3 has 16 amino acids. CDR1 and CDR2 from the germline V gene are SGHVS and FQNEAQ. Trimming cost V 2 bases and J 0 bases, with 14 bases left between them. The CDR3 sequence is CASSLLLRGSSYEQYF. The CDR3 DNA sequence: TGTGCCAGCAGCTTACTCTTACGGGGGAGCTCCTACGAGCAGTACTTC. Supplemented by reference TRBV7-8 and TRBJ2-7, the full variable domain reads GAGVSQSPRYKVAKRGQDVALRCDPISGHVSLFWYQQALGQGPEFLTYFQNEAQLDKSGLPSDRFFAERPEGSVSTLKIQRTQQEDSAVYLCASSLLLRGSSYEQYFGPGTRLTVT.

The gene calls are TRBV20-1 and TRBJ2-2; D possibly corresponds to TRBD1 (5 bases). Trimming took off 1 base at V and 2 bases at J, with 17 bases between the two ends. Germline V gives CDR1 DFQATT, CDR2 SNEGSKA (reference sequence). The CDR3 totals 17 residues. The CDR3 loop reads CSARGPRQGSNTGELFF. As DNA, the CDR3 is TGCAGTGCTAGAGGCCCTAGGCAGGGAAGTAACACCGGGGAGCTGTTTTTT.

The V and J genes are TRBV20-1 and TRBJ1-1; D unclear. Per the germline V gene, CDR1 is DFQATT and CDR2 is SNEGSKA (reference sequence). Between the trimmed V and J ends, which lost 3 bases and 4 bases, there was a span of 15 bases. This CDR3 is built from 14 residues. The CDR3 DNA reads as TGCAGTGCTAGCGCCACTGGCGGTGGCACTGAAGCTTTCTTT. Its translation is CSASATGGGTEAFF.

This clonotype was recorded a few times. The rearrangement uses TRBV18 and TRBJ2-7; a possible D gene is TRBD2 (6 bases). This CDR3 is 14 amino acids long. Germline V lookup: CDR1 KGHSH, CDR2 LQKENI. Trimming stripped 3 bases from V and 4 bases from J, with 13 bases between. The CDR3 DNA is TGTGCCAGCTCACCTCGGGAGTATGATTACGAGCAGTACTTC. Its translation is CASSPREYDYEQYF.

The chain recombines TRBV20-1 with TRBJ2-5; 13 bases agree with TRBD2. Germline loops: CDR1 DFQATT, CDR2 SNEGSKA (reference sequence). The CDR3 loop spans 14 amino acids. After removal of 6 bases from V and 5 bases from J, the junction contained 6 bases not matched to a gene. CDR3 sequence reads: CSAAGLAGKETQYF. The CDR3 nucleotides are TGCAGTGCCGCGGGACTAGCGGGAAAGGAGACCCAGTACTTC.

The V call is TRBV18, the J call TRBJ2-5, with no clear D. CDR1 KGHSH and CDR2 LQKENI come from the germline V gene. Trimming removed 1 base from V and 3 bases from J, with 15 bases in between. The CDR3 sequence is 16 residues long. The CDR3 DNA reads TGTGCCAGCTCACCACTGGGTACAAACCAAGAAGAGACCCAGTACTTC. Translating gives CASSPLGTNQEETQYF.

This chain connects TRBV20-1 to TRBJ2-7; no clear D. CDR3 length equals 15 residues. V was trimmed by 1 base and J by 5 bases, leaving 18 bases between them. The V gene's germline CDR1 is DFQATT and CDR2 SNEGSKA (reference sequence). CDR3 in amino acids: CSARGPVLQRNEQYF. CDR3 DNA: TGCAGTGCTAGAGGTCCAGTTCTCCAGAGGAACGAGCAGTACTTC.